This T cell receptor beta chain was recorded in a study of cytomegalovirus exposure and HLA in healthy donors. Study results and caveats: Clonal expansion was found to be greater in HLA-associated TCR beta chains than in equally common others in a later analysis. Most TCR sequences were rare, but some public TCRs occurred in many donors. The study recorded over 150 TCR beta chains that were cytomegalovirus-associated.

Despite likely unrecorded immune exposures, the donors were nominally healthy at the time of sampling. This clone was counted only a few times. What it binds is not known. It was with 60 Vbeta and 13 Jbeta primers that the PCR ran. TCRdb's copy holds only in-frame clones and misses some; the assay was immunoSEQ multiplex PCR. The sample includes about 150,000 clones, around 10% seen only once; the top ten take 1.5% to 2%. The CDR3 is 14 amino acids. Germline CDR1 reads MDHEN; CDR2 reads SYDVKM. Trimming left V 6 bases short and J 2 bases short, with 13 bases between. The genes are TRBV28 and TRBJ1-2; weak D call: TRBD1 (6 bases). The TCR sequence derives from a male donor in good health and CMV-seronegative. The source material was PBMCs. CDR3 loop: CASSQIGQNYGYTF. CDR3 in DNA: TGTGCCAGCAGCCAAATCGGACAGAACTATGGCTACACCTTC.